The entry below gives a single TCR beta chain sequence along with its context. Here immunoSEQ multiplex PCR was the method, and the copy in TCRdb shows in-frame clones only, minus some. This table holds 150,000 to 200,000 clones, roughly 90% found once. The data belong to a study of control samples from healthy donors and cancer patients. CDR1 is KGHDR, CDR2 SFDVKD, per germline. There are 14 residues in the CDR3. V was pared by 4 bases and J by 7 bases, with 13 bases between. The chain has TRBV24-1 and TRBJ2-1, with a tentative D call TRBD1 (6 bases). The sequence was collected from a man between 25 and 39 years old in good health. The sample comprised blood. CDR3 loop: CATSEGAGLNEQFF. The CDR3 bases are TGTGCCACCAGTGAGGGGGCAGGGTTGAATGAGCAGTTCTTC.